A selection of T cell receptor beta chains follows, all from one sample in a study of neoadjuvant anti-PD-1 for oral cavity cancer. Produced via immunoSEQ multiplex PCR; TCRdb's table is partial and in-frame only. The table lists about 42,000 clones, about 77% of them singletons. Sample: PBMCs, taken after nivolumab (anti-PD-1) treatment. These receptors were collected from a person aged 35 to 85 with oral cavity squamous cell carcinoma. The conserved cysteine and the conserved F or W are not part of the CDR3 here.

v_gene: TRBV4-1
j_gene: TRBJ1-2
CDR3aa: ASSQDHGTDYGYT

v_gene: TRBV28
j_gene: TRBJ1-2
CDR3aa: ASSRAAYRGHGGYT

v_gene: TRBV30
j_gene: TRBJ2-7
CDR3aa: AWTPPSGDRVYEQY

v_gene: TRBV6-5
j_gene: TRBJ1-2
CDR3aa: ASSYSTPVGYGYT

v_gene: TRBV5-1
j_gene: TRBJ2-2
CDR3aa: ASSRDGVNTGELF

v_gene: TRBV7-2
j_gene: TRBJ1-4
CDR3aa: ASSSSSGEKLF

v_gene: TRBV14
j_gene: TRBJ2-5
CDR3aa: ASSRDLAGRKTQY

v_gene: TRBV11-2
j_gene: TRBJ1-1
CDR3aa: ASSLDPFGRNTEAF

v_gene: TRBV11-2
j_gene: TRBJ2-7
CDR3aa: ASSLETGISYEQY

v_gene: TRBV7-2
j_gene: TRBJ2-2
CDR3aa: ASSLDRQRGGAGELF

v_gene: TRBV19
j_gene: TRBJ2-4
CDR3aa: ASSIGSGGERKNIQY

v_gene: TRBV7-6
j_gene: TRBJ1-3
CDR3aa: ASSSTGPGNTIY

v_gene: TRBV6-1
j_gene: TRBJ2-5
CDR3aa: ASSGIAGGGSGDETQY

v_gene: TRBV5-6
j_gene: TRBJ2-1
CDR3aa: ASSLGPAVPGQEQF

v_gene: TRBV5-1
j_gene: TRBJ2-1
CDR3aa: ASSLDNEQF

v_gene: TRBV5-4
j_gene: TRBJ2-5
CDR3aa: ASSRRLAGLQETQY

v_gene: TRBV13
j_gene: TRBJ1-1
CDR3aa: ASSLPRDTEAF

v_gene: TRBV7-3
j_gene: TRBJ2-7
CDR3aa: ASSLSSMGEQY

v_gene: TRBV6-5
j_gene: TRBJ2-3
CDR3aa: ASSSTSKDTQY

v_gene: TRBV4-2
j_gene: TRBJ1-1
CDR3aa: ASSQDLATGYTEAF

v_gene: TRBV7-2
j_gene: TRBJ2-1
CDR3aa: ASSLGTLREQF

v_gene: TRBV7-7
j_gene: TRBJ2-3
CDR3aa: ASSPTGGTDTQY

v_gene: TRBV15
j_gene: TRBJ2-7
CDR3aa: ATSRGLDRDLYEQY

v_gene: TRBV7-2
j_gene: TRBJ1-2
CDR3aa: ASSPGTGGYGYT

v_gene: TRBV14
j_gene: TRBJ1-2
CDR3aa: ASSPRGLYGYT

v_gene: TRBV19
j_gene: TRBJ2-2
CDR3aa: ASSIARRGPNTGELF

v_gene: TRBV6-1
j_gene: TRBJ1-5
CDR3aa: ASSGQGGAGGAPQH

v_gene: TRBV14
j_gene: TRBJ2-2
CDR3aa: ASSQEWLAGGFTGELF

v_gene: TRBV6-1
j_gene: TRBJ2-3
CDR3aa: ASRDPGRRDTQY

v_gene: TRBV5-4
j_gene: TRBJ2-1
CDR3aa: ASSFFSSYNEQF

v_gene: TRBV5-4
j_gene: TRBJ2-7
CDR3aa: ASSSRSVGWYEQY

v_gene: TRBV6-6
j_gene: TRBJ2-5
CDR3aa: ASSYEGPETQY

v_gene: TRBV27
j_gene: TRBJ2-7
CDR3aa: ASSFLQGREQY

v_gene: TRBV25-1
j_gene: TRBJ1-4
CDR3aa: ASSERRGQGLTNEKLF

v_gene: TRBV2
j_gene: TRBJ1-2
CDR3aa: ASRSVQGYT

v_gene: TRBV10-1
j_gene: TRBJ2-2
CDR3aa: ASSKTSVDTGELF

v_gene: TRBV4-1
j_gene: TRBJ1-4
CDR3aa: ASSPRKKEGEKLF

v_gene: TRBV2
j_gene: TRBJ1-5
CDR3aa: ASSRELSNQPQH

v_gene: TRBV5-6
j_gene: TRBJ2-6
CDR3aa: ASSSYGGSSGANVLT

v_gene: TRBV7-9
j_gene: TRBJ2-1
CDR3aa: ASRLAGPNEQF

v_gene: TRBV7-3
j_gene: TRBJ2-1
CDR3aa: ASSLGLASNEQF

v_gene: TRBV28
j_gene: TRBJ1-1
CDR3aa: ASSSYGDRGNTEAF

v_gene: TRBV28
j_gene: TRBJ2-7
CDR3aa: ASSLAGTHWEQY

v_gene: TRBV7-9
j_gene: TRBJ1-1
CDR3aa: ASEEVTEAF

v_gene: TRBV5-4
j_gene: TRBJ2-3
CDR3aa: ASSSADGADTQY

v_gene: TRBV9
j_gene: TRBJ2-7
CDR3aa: ASSVGTMSSYEQY

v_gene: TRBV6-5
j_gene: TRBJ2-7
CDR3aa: ASTTDRSSYEQY

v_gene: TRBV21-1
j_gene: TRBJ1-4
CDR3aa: ASSPPISRRKLF

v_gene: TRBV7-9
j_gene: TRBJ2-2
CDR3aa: ASSSSGSWAGELF

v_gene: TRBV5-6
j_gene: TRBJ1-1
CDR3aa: ASSPGTAGRGAF

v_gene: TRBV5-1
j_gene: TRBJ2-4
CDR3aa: ASSLVGTDPNIQY

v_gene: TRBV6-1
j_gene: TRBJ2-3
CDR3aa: ASKLRETDTQY

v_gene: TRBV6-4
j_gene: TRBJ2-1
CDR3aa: ASSADRVGNEQF

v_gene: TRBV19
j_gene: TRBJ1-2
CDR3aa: ASRRRPSEGYGYT

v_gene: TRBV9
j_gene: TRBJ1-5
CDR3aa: ASSVRRKNFGSNQPQH

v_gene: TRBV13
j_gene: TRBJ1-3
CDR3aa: ASSLGRTPAPGNTIY

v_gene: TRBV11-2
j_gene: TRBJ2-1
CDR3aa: ASSSLSGQGRYNEQF

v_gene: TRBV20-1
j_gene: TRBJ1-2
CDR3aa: SAGEEGGYT

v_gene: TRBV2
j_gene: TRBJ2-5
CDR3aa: ASKGGRETQY